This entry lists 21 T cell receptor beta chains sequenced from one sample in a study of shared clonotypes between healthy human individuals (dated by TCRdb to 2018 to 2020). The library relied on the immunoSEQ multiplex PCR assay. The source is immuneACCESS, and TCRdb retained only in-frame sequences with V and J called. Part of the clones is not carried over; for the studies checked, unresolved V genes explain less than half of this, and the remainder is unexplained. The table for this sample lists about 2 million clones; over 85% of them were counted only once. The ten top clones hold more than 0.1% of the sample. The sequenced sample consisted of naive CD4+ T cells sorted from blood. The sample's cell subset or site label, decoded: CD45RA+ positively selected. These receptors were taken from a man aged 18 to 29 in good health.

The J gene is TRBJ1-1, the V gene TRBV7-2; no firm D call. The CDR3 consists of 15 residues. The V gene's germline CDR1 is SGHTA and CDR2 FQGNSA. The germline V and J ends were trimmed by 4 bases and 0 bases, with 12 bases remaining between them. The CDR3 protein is CASSSPIVMNTEAFF. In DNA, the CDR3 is TGTGCCAGCAGCTCCCCTATCGTCATGAACACTGAAGCTTTCTTT.

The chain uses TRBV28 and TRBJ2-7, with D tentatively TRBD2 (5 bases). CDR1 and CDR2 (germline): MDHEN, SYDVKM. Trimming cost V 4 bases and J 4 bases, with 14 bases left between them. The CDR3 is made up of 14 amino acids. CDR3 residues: CASSSIFREYEQYF. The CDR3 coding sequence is TGTGCCAGCAGTTCTATCTTTAGGGAGTACGAGCAGTACTTC.

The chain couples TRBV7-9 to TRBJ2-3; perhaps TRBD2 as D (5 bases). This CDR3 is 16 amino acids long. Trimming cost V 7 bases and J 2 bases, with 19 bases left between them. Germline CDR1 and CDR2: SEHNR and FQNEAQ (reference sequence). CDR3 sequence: CASISSLTGFTDTQYF. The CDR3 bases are TGTGCCAGCATCTCAAGCCTGACGGGGTTCACAGATACGCAGTATTTT.

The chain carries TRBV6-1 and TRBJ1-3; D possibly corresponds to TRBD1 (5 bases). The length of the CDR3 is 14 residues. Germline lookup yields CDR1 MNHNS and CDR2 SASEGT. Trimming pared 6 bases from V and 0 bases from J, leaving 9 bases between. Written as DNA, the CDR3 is TGTGCCAGCAGGCCGGGGGGCTCTGGAAACACCATATATTTT. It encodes CASRPGGSGNTIYF.

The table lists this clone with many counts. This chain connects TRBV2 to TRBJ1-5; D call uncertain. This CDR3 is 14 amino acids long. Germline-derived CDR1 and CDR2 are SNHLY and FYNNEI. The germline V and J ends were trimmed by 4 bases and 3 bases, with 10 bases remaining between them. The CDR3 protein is CASSGNSINQPQHF. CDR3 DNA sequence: TGTGCCAGCAGTGGTAACAGCATCAATCAGCCCCAGCATTTT.

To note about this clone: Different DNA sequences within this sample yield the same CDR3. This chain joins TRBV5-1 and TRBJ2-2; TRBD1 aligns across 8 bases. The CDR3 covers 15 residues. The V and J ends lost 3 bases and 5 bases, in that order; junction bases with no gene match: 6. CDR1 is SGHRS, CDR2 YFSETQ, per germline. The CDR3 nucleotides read TGCGCCAGCAGCTCCGGACAGGGTGGAACCGGGGAGCTGTTTTTT. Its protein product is CASSSGQGGTGELFF.

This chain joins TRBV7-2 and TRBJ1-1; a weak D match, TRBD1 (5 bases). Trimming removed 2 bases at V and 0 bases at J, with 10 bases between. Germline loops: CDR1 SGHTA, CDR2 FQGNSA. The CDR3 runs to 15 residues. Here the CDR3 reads CASSLQSGMNTEAFF. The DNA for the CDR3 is TGTGCCAGCAGCTTACAATCAGGGATGAACACTGAAGCTTTCTTT.

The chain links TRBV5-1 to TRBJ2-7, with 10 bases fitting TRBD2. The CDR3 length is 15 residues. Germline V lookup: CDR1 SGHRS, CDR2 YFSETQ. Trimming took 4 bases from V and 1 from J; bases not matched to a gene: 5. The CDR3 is CASSTLAGASYEQYF. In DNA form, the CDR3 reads TGCGCCAGCAGCACCCTAGCGGGGGCTTCCTACGAGCAGTACTTC.

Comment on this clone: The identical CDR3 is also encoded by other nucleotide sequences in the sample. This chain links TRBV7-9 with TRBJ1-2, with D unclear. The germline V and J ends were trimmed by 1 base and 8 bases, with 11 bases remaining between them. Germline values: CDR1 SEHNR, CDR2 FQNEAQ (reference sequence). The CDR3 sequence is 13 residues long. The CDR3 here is CASSLDLDGGYTF. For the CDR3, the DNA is TGTGCCAGCAGCTTAGATCTAGACGGCGGCTACACCTTC. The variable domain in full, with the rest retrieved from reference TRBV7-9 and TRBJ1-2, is DTGVSQNPRHKITKRGQNVTFRCDPISEHNRLYWYRQTLGQGPEFLTYFQNEAQLEKSRLLSDRFSAERPKGSFSTLEIQRTEQGDSAMYLCASSLDLDGGYTFGSGTRLTVV.

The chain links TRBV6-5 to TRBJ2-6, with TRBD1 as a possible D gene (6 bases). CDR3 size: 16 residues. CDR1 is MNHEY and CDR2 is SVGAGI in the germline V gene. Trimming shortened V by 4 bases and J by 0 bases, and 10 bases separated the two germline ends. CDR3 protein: CASSSDRSSGANVLTF. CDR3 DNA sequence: TGTGCCAGCAGTTCCGACAGGAGCTCTGGGGCCAACGTCCTGACTTTC.

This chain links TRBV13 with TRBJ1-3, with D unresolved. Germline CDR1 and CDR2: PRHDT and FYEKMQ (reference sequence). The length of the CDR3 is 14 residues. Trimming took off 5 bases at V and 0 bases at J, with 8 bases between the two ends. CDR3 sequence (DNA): TGTGCCAGCAGCGGCAGGATCTCTGGAAACACCATATATTTT. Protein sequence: CASSGRISGNTIYF. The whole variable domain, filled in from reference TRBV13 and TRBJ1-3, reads AAGVIQSPRHLIKEKRETATLKCYPIPRHDTVYWYQQGPGQDPQFLISFYEKMQSDKGSIPDRFSAQQFSDYHSELNMSSLELGDSALYFCASSGRISGNTIYFGEGSWLTVV.

CDR3 sequence (DNA): TGTGCCACCGGACCGGGACAGGCCTCCTACGAGCAGTACTTC. This translates into CATGPGQASYEQYF. The chain is built from TRBV15 and TRBJ2-7; 8 bases fit TRBD1. Germline-derived CDR1 and CDR2 are LNHNV and YYDKDF (reference sequence). CDR3 length equals 14 residues. The trim removed 8 bases at V and 0 bases at J, leaving 6 bases unmatched.

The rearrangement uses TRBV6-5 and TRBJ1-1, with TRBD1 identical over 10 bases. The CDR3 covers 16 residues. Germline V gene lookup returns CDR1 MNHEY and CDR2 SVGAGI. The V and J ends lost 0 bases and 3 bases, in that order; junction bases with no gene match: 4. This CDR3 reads CASSYSTGGWDTEAFF. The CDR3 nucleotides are TGTGCCAGCAGTTACTCGACAGGGGGCTGGGACACTGAAGCTTTCTTT.

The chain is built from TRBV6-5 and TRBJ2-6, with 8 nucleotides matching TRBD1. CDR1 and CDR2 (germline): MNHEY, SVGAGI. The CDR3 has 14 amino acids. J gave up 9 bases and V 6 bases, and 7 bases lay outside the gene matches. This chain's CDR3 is CASRKTGGVNVLTF. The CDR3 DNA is TGTGCCAGCAGGAAAACAGGGGGAGTCAACGTCCTGACTTTC.

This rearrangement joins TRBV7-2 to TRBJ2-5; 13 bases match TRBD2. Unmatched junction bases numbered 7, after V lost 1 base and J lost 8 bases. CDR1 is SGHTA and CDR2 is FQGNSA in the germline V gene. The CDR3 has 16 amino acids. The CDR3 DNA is TGTGCCAGCAGCTTAGGGAGTGGACTAGCGGGAGTTACCCAGTACTTC. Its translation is CASSLGSGLAGVTQYF.

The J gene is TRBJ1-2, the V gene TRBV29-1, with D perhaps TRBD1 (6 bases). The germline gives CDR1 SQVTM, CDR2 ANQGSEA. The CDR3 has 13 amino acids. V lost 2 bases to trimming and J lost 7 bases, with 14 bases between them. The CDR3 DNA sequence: TGCAGCGTTGAATCCCCAGGGGATCGTGGCTACACCTTC. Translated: CSVESPGDRGYTF.

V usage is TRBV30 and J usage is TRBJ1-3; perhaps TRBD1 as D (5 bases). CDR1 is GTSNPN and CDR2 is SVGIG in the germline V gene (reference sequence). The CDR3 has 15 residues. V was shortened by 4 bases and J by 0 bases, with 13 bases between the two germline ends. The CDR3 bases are TGTGCCTGGACCCATGGGGGGGGCTCTGGAAACACCATATATTTT. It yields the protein CAWTHGGGSGNTIYF.

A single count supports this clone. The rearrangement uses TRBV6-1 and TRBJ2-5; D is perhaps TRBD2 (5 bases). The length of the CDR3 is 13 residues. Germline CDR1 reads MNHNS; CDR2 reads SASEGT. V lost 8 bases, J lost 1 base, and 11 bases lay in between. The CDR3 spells CASGRLIQETQYF. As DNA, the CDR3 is TGTGCCAGCGGACGACTAATCCAAGAGACCCAGTACTTC.

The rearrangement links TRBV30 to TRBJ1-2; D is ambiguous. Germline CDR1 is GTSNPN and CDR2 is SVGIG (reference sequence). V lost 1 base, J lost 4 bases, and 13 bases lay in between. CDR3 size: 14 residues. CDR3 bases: TGTGCCTGGAGTGCCGACACAGAGCGCTATGGCTACACCTTC. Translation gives CAWSADTERYGYTF.

The CDR3 here is CASSYHQTMNTEAFF. The CDR3 coding sequence is TGTGCCAGCAGTTACCATCAGACTATGAACACTGAAGCTTTCTTT. The chain is built from TRBV6-5 and TRBJ1-1; D is unresolved. With 2 bases removed from V and 0 bases from J, the gap between germline ends came to 10 bases. The CDR3 contains 15 residues. Germline-derived CDR1 and CDR2 are MNHEY and SVGAGI.

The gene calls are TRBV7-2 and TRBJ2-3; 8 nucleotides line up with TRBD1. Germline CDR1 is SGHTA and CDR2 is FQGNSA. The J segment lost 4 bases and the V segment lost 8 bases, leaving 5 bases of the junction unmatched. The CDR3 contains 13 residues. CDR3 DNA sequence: TGTGCCAGCGGGTCACAGGGGGCAGATACGCAGTATTTT. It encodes CASGSQGADTQYF.